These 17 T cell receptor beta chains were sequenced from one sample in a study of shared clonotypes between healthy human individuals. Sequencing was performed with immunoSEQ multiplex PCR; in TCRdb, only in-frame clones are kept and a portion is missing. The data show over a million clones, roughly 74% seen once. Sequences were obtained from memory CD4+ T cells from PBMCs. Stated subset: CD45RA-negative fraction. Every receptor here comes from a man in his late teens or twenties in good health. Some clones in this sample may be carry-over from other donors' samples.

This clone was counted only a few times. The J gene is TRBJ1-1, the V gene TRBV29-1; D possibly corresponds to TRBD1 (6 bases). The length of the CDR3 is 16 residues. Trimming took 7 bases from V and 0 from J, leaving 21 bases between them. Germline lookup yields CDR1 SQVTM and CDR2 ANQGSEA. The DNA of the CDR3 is TGCAGCGCCACAGCCCATCATGACAGGCTGAACACTGAAGCTTTCTTT. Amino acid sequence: CSATAHHDRLNTEAFF.

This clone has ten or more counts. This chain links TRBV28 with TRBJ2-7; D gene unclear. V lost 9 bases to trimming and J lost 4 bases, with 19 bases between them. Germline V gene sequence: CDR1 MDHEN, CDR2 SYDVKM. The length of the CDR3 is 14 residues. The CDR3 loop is CASQRPTPPYEQYF. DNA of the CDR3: TGTGCCAGTCAAAGGCCGACCCCCCCTTACGAGCAGTACTTC.

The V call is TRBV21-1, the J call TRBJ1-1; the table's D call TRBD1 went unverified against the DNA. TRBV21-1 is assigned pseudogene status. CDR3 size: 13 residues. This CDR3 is CASKGQGRTEAFF. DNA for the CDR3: TGTGCCAGCAAGGGACAGGGGAGAACTGAAGCTTTCTTT.

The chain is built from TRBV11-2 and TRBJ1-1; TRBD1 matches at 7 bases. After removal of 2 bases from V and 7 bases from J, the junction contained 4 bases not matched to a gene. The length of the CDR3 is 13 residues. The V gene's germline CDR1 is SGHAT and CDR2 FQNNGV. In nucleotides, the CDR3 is TGTGCCAGCAGCTTAAGACAGGGTAGTGAAGCTTTCTTT. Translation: CASSLRQGSEAFF.

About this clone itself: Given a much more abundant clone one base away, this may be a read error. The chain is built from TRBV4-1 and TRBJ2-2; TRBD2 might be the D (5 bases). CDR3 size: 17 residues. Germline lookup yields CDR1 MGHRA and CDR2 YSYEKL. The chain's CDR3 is CASSRQVFHANTGEPFF. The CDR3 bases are TGCGCCAGCAGCCGGCAGGTTTTCCACGCGAACACCGGGGAGCCGTTTTTT.

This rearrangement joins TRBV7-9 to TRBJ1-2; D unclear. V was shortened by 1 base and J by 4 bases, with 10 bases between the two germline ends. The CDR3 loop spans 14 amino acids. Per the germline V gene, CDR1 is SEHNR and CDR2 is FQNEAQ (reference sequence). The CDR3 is CASSLGQQSYGYTF. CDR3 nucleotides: TGTGCCAGCAGCTTAGGTCAACAGTCCTATGGCTACACCTTC.

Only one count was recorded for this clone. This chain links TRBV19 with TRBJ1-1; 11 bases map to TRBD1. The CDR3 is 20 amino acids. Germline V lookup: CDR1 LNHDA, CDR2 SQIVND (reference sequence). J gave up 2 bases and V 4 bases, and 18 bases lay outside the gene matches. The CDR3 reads CASSRRRGGTGGSLNTEAFF. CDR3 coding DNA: TGTGCCAGTAGTAGGCGAAGGGGTGGGACAGGGGGAAGTCTCAACACTGAAGCTTTCTTT.

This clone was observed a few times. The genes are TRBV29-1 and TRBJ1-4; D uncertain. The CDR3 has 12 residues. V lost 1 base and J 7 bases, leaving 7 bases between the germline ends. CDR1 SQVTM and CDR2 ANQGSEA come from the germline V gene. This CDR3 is CSVEAGSEKLFF. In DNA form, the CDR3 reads TGCAGCGTTGAAGCGGGCTCTGAAAAACTGTTTTTT.

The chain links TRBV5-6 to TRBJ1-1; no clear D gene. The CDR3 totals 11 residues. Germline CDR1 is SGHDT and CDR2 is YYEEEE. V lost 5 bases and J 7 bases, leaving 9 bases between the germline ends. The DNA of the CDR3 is TGTGCCAGCAGGACCACCGGTGAAGCTTTCTTT. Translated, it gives CASRTTGEAFF. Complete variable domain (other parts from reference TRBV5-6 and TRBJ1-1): DAGVTQSPTHLIKTRGQQVTLRCSPKSGHDTVSWYQQALGQGPQFIFQYYEEEERQRGNFPDRFSGHQFPNYSSELNVNALLLGDSALYLCASRTTGEAFFGQGTRLTVV.

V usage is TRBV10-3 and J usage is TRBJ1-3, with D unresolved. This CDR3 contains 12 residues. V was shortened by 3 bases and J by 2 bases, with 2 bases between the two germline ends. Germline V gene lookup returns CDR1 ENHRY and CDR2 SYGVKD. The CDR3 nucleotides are TGTGCCATCAGTGAAGCTGGAAACACCATATATTTT. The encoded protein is CAISEAGNTIYF.

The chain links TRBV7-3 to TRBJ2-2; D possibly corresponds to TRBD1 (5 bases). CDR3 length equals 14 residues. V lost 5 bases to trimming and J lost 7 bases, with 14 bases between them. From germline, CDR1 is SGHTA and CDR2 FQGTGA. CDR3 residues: CASSPAGWNGELFF. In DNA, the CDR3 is TGTGCCAGCAGCCCCGCAGGGTGGAACGGGGAGCTGTTTTTT.

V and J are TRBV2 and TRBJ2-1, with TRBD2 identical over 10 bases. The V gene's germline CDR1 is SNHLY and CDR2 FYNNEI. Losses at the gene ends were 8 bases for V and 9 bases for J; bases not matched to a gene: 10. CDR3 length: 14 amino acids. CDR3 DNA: TGTGCCAGCGGCGGGGAGCGGGAGGGCTTTGAGCAGTTCTTC. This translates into CASGGEREGFEQFF. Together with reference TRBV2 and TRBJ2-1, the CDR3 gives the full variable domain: EPEVTQTPSHQVTQMGQEVILRCVPISNHLYFYWYRQILGQKVEFLVSFYNNEISEKSEIFDDQFSVERPDGSNFTLKIRSTKLEDSAMYFCASGGEREGFEQFFGPGTRLTVL.

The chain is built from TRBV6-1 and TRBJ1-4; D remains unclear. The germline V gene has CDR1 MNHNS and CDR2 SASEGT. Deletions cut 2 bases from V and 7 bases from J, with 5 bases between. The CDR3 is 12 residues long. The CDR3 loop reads CASSEWGEKLFF. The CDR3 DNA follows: TGTGCCAGCAGTGAATGGGGTGAAAAACTGTTTTTT.

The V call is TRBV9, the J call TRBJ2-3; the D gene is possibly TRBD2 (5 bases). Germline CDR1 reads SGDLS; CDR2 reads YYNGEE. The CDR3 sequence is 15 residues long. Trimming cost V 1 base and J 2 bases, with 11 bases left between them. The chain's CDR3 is CASSVRSRDTDTQYF. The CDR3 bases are TGTGCCAGCAGCGTACGGTCACGGGACACAGATACGCAGTATTTT.

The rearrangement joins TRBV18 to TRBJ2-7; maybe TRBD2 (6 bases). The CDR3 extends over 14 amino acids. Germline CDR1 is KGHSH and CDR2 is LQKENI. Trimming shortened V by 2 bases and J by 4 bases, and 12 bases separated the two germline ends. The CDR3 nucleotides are TGTGCCAGCTCACCAGGGGGGTTAGCTTACGAGCAGTACTTC. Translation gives CASSPGGLAYEQYF.

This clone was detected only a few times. This CDR3 reads CASRTDTEAFF. The CDR3 nucleotides are TGTGCCAGCAGGACGGACACTGAAGCTTTCTTT. The rearrangement joins TRBV28 to TRBJ1-1; D not certain. CDR3 length equals 11 residues. V was clipped by 6 bases and J by 3 bases, with 5 bases between them. Germline V gene data show CDR1 as MDHEN and CDR2 as SYDVKM.

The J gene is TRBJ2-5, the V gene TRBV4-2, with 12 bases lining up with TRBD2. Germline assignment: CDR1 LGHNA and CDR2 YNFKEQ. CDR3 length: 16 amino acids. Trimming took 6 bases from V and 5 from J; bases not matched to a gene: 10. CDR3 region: CASSGGRLAGDETQYF. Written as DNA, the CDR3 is TGTGCCAGCAGTGGAGGAAGACTAGCGGGAGATGAGACCCAGTACTTC.